This T cell receptor (beta chain) originates from a study of human T cells and chemical hapten exposure. Background on the study: The use of 2% DPC on about 2 cm by about 2 cm of upper inner arm skin constituted sensitization. Patch testing was performed with 0.01% DPC on the upper back, with reading at 6 days.

The CDR3 extends over 15 amino acids. Germline lookup yields CDR1 SGHVS and CDR2 FNYEAQ. Overall study results and limits: The donors suffered from alopecia, so their immune response may not match that of healthy people.

Time point specified: pre-sensitization, week 0. Treatment described: therapeutic diphenylcyclopropenone sensitization with weekly scalp DPC. Worth noting for this clonotype: Its specificity is unknown. One end of the junction fails to match germline, which may point to a read error.

TCRdb reprocessed the RACE reads via MiXCR and lists one record per CDR3 protein. The sample yields tens of thousands of distinct CDR3 sequences, roughly 11% seen once. This clonotype was obtained from a woman in her forties or fifties with alopecia areata. Some clones in this sample may be carry-over from other donors' samples. The starting material was whole blood, obtained in connection with sensitization to the hapten diphenylcyclopropenone (DPC). The chain employs TRBV7-6 and TRBJ2-2; 11 bases agree with TRBD2. The CDR3 here is CVSSSGTSGLGELFF. DNA for the CDR3: TGTGTCAGCAGCTCCGGGACTAGCGGACTCGGGGAGCTGTTTTTT.